This is a list of T cell receptor beta chains from one sample in a study of shared clonotypes between healthy human individuals. Assay used: immunoSEQ multiplex PCR; TCRdb lists only in-frame clones, some missing. The sample has 2 million to 2.5 million clones, approximately 96% seen once. The specimen was naive CD4+ T cells sorted from blood. The receptor set was obtained from a man aged 18 to 35 in good health. Each CDR3 is given with its conserved first and last residue. D genes are given only for firm matches. Size is omitted from some rows. Given values are once, few, many or a class for expanded clones.

len	abundance	j_gene	d_gene	v_gene	CDR3aa	CDR3nt
13	NA	TRBJ2-7	NA	TRBV28	CAGSEKPSYEQYF	TGTGCCGGATCTGAAAAACCCTCCTACGAGCAGTACTTC
17	NA	TRBJ2-7	TRBD2	TRBV5-1	CASSPTSGGASIYEQYF	TGCGCCAGCAGCCCGACTAGCGGGGGGGCTTCTATCTACGAGCAGTACTTC
19	NA	TRBJ1-6	TRBD1	TRBV7-9	CASSLAFLQGSSYNSPLHF	TGTGCCAGCAGCTTAGCCTTCCTACAGGGGAGCTCCTATAATTCACCCCTCCACTTT
14	NA	TRBJ2-7	NA	TRBV19	CASSPRSASDEQYF	TGTGCCAGTAGTCCCCGGTCCGCCTCAGACGAGCAGTACTTC
16	NA	TRBJ2-1	TRBD2	TRBV9	CASSVKPGLATNEQFF	TGTGCCAGCAGCGTCAAGCCGGGACTAGCGACCAATGAGCAGTTCTTC
14	NA	TRBJ2-7	NA	TRBV14	CASSHGARFREQYF	TGTGCCAGCAGCCACGGGGCGCGGTTCAGGGAGCAGTACTTC
16	once	TRBJ1-2	NA	TRBV10-3	CAISRDSGETNYGYTF	TGTGCCATATCCAGAGACTCAGGAGAGACTAACTATGGCTACACCTTC
15	NA	TRBJ1-2	NA	TRBV5-1	CASSFGHGTSSGYTF	TGCGCCAGCAGCTTTGGACATGGGACATCGTCCGGCTACACCTTC
15	NA	TRBJ1-2	TRBD1	TRBV19	CASSKLGQGDYGYTF	TGTGCCAGTAGCAAATTGGGACAGGGGGACTATGGCTACACCTTC
15	NA	TRBJ2-1	NA	TRBV6-6	CASSYLAEGVDEQFF	TGTGCCAGCAGTTACTTGGCGGAGGGGGTGGATGAGCAGTTCTTC
14	NA	TRBJ1-3	NA	TRBV6-6	CASSLQDSGNTIYF	TGTGCCAGCAGCCTCCAGGATTCTGGAAACACCATATATTTT
12	NA	TRBJ1-3	NA	TRBV28	CASSSIGNTIYF	TGTGCCAGCAGTTCCATTGGAAACACCATATATTTT
12	NA	TRBJ2-7	NA	TRBV7-9	CASSSEGGTQYF	TGTGCCAGCAGCAGTGAAGGGGGGACGCAGTACTTC
13	NA	TRBJ2-2	NA	TRBV30	CAWSVSGTGELFF	TGTGCCTGGAGTGTATCTGGGACCGGGGAGCTGTTTTTT
14	NA	TRBJ2-5	TRBD1	TRBV6-1	CASSGDRGLETQYF	TGTGCCAGCAGTGGGGACAGGGGGTTGGAGACCCAGTACTTC
14	NA	TRBJ2-7	TRBD2	TRBV4-1	CASSRSGTSLEQYF	TGCGCCAGCAGCAGGTCAGGGACTAGCTTAGAGCAGTACTTC
14	NA	TRBJ2-1	TRBD2	TRBV2	CASTTGLAGEEQFF	TGTGCCAGCACGACGGGACTAGCGGGAGAAGAGCAGTTCTTC
13	NA	TRBJ1-5	NA	TRBV19	CASSGNSNQPQHF	TGTGCCAGTAGTGGGAACAGCAATCAGCCCCAGCATTTT
15	NA	TRBJ1-1	NA	TRBV11-2	CASSSMGGAGTEAFF	TGTGCCAGCAGCTCCATGGGCGGGGCTGGGACTGAAGCTTTCTTT